The clone carrying this TCR beta chain occurred many times. Its specificity is unknown. V was cut by 3 bases and J by 6 bases, with 12 bases left in between. The CDR3 consists of 13 residues. CDR1 and CDR2 (germline): SGHVS, FNYEAQ. UMIs and sample barcodes were carried by the TCR alpha and TCR beta cDNA libraries that 5'RACE produced using constant-segment primers. TCRdb used MiXCR to reprocess the 5' RACE reads, holding one entry per CDR3 protein. The data contain some 150,000 distinct CDR3 sequences, 6% of them singletons. This record belongs to a study of T-cell memory formation after mild COVID-19. Study-level information: In these data, TCR clusters were largely donor specific.

General study results and limits: Clones contracting day 15 to 85 were balanced CD4/CD8; later expanders leaned CD4+. The pre-infection memory compartment contained some responding clones, suggesting cross-reactive memory joined.

Sequenced input: PBMCs or a T cell subset sorted from them (not recorded which). The rearrangement uses TRBV7-6 and TRBJ2-7; D call uncertain. The clonotype was recovered from an adult woman who had mild COVID-19 (a few samples of this study predate the infection). Cell type and time point are not known. The CDR3 DNA reads TGTGCCAGCAGCTTCACGCTTAGTGGCGAGCAGTACTTC. Translated, it gives CASSFTLSGEQYF.